This T cell receptor beta chain was retrieved from a study of blood T cell repertoires in COVID-19. Overall study: Sites across the United States, Italy and Spain contributed samples from acute and convalescent COVID-19. PBMCs, B-cell-depleted T cells, or T cells were the source of the cDNA or gDNA that made up the material.

Germline loops: CDR1 MNHEY, CDR2 SVGAGI. The CDR3 length is 16 residues. V dropped 0 bases and J dropped 8 bases, with 14 bases sitting between them. In the authors' methods: Reference gene primer amplification gave estimated nucleated cell counts. Clones were read by immunoSEQ multiplex PCR, and TCRdb kept only the in-frame ones, dropping some. V, J and clone size are taken as reported in that table, and D and trimming were inferred from the DNA itself. The sample consists of roughly 84,000 clones, 80% of them appearing once. This TCR derives from a woman in her 40s with active or convalescent COVID-19. The genes are TRBV6-5 and TRBJ1-6; D not certain. The material sequenced was peripheral blood. CDR3 in amino acids: CASSYSRGSGDSPLHF. The CDR3 nucleotides are TGTGCCAGCAGTTACTCCCGAGGGAGCGGGGATTCACCCCTCCACTTT.